The 21 T cell receptor beta chains below come from one sample, sequenced in a study of Ad26.COV2.S vaccination and SARS-CoV-2 variants. The treatment: 19 received Ad26.COV2.S at low or high dose, single or two shots; roughly 5 received placebo; per-sample allocation not given. At day 63 after the first vaccine or placebo injection, samples were drawn. Here immunoSEQ multiplex PCR was the method, and the copy in TCRdb shows in-frame clones only, minus some. There are about 680,000 clones in the sample; more than 80% occur only once, and about 1.5% lies in the top ten. The sequencing here drew on peripheral blood, taken in a trial of Ad26.COV2.S vaccine versus placebo. These receptors were collected from a person aged 18 to 65 who received the Ad26.COV2.S COVID-19 vaccine or a placebo.

The V gene is TRBV5-6, the J gene TRBJ2-3, with 7 bases matching TRBD1. The CDR3 length is 14 residues. CDR1 SGHDT and CDR2 YYEEEE come from the germline V gene. Losses at the gene ends were 4 bases for V and 3 bases for J; bases not matched to a gene: 5. The CDR3 sequence: CASSRQGPTDTQYF. The CDR3 DNA reads TGTGCCAGCAGCCGACAGGGTCCGACAGATACGCAGTATTTT.

This chain uses TRBV6-5 with TRBJ1-1; 10 bases line up with TRBD1. The CDR3 consists of 15 residues. Germline V gene lookup returns CDR1 MNHEY and CDR2 SVGAGI. J lost 4 bases, V lost 5 bases, and 7 bases had no gene match. Here the CDR3 reads CASSLGTGEGTEAFF. CDR3 nucleotides: TGTGCCAGCAGTCTGGGGACAGGGGAGGGCACTGAAGCTTTCTTT.

This sequence joins TRBV5-6 and TRBJ1-5; D is undetermined. CDR1 SGHDT and CDR2 YYEEEE come from the germline V gene. V lost 1 base and J 6 bases, leaving 11 bases between the germline ends. This CDR3 spans 14 amino acids. CDR3 residues: CASSLRDGIQPQHF. Written as DNA, the CDR3 is TGTGCCAGCAGCTTGAGGGATGGGATTCAGCCCCAGCATTTT.

V is TRBV27 and J is TRBJ2-1; the match to TRBD1 covers 12 bases. Germline V gene data show CDR1 as MNHEY and CDR2 as SMNVEV (reference sequence). V gave up 5 bases and J gave up 10 bases; unmatched junction bases: 9. This CDR3 is built from 15 residues. Here the CDR3 DNA reads TGTGCCAGCAGTATCCCGGGGACAGGGGGCCGGGAGCAGTTCTTC. Translating it yields CASSIPGTGGREQFF.

The chain recombines TRBV12-5 with TRBJ2-5; 7 positions match TRBD2. The germline V gene has CDR1 LGHNT and CDR2 FRNRAP. The CDR3 spans 13 residues. J gave up 5 bases and V 3 bases, and 3 bases lay outside the gene matches. CDR3 region: CASGFWGGETQYF. CDR3 nucleotide sequence: TGTGCTAGTGGTTTTTGGGGGGGGGAGACCCAGTACTTC.

The chain links TRBV12-5 to TRBJ2-5, with D possibly TRBD1 on 5 matching bases. The CDR3 loop spans 15 amino acids. V was clipped by 0 bases and J by 0 bases, with 8 bases between them. The germline V gene encodes CDR1 LGHNT and CDR2 FRNRAP. CDR3 sequence (DNA): TGTGCTAGTGGTTTGGTAGTGACAGACCAAGAGACCCAGTACTTC. Its protein is CASGLVVTDQETQYF.

The chain uses TRBV4-1 and TRBJ2-7, with D unresolved. Germline CDR1 is MGHRA and CDR2 is YSYEKL. This CDR3 spans 13 amino acids. V was trimmed by 1 base and J by 3 bases, leaving 7 bases between them. The CDR3 nucleotides are TGCGCCAGCAGCCAAGGGGCCAACTACGAGCAGTACTTC. This gives the protein CASSQGANYEQYF.

The V gene is TRBV5-4, the J gene TRBJ2-5; D could derive from TRBD1 or TRBD2 (5 bases each). The V end was cut by 0 bases, the J end by 4 bases, with 16 bases between. Germline V gives CDR1 SGHNT, CDR2 YYREEE (reference sequence). The CDR3 consists of 16 residues. The CDR3 DNA reads as TGTGCCAGCAGCTTGGAAGGGACCAGAGCCCCAGAGACCCAGTACTTC. Amino acids: CASSLEGTRAPETQYF.

The J gene is TRBJ2-7, the V gene TRBV6-6, with 10 bases that match TRBD1. J lost 3 bases, V lost 7 bases, and 9 bases had no gene match. The CDR3 is 15 residues long. CDR1 is MNHNY, CDR2 SVGAGI, per germline (reference sequence). The CDR3 coding sequence is TGTGCCAGCACCCACCGGGACAGGGGAAACTACGAGCAGTACTTC. Its translation is CASTHRDRGNYEQYF.

The rearrangement uses TRBV3-1 (or the pseudogene TRBV3-2) and TRBJ2-3, with 7 bases that match TRBD1. Looked up from germline, CDR1 is LGHDT and CDR2 is YNNKEL (reference sequence). The CDR3 contains 16 residues. V lost 5 bases, J lost 1 base, and 9 bases stayed unmatched. Here the CDR3 DNA reads TGTGCCAGCAGCTATACAGGGGCGAGGGGCACAGATACGCAGTATTTT. Its translation: CASSYTGARGTDTQYF.

Only one count was recorded for this clone. This rearrangement joins TRBV6-5 to TRBJ1-1; possibly TRBD1 for D (5 bases). CDR1 and CDR2 (germline): MNHEY, SVGAGI. The V end was cut by 2 bases, the J end by 0 bases, with 7 bases between. The CDR3 contains 14 residues. CDR3 residues: CASSYKGMNTEAFF. CDR3 bases: TGTGCCAGCAGTTACAAGGGGATGAACACTGAAGCTTTCTTT.

As for this clone: This CDR3 is also generated by other DNA sequences in the sample. This chain connects TRBV29-1 to TRBJ1-1; a weak D match, TRBD1 (5 bases). The germline V gene has CDR1 SQVTM and CDR2 ANQGSEA. V was pared by 5 bases and J by 2 bases, with 9 bases between. The CDR3 sequence is 12 residues long. In DNA form, the CDR3 reads TGCAGCGTTTCCACAGGAAACACTGAAGCTTTCTTT. Encoded protein: CSVSTGNTEAFF.

The V and J genes are TRBV15 and TRBJ1-2; D call uncertain. Between the trimmed V and J ends, which lost 3 bases and 3 bases, there was a span of 14 bases. The CDR3 runs to 15 residues. Germline CDR1 is LNHNV and CDR2 is YYDKDF (reference sequence). CDR3 amino acids: CATSSGSGLDYGYTF. The CDR3 nucleotides read TGTGCCACCAGCAGTGGTTCTGGGTTGGACTATGGCTACACCTTC. The whole variable domain, remainder taken from reference TRBV15 and TRBJ1-2, is DAMVIQNPRYQVTQFGKPVTLSCSQTLNHNVMYWYQQKSSQAPKLLFHYYDKDFNNEADTPDNFQSRRPNTSFCFLDIRSPGLGDTAMYLCATSSGSGLDYGYTFGSGTRLTVV.

The chain uses TRBV7-9 and TRBJ2-7; 8 bases match TRBD2. Trimming at V came to 2 bases and at J to 3 bases, leaving 12 bases not matched to a gene. The CDR3 is 17 amino acids. Germline values: CDR1 SEHNR, CDR2 FQNEAQ (reference sequence). This CDR3 reads CASSLPVPGLVDYEQYF. In DNA, the CDR3 is TGTGCCAGCAGCTTACCTGTACCGGGACTAGTCGACTACGAGCAGTACTTC.

This chain connects TRBV21-1 to TRBJ1-5. TRBV21-1 is given as a pseudogene. The CDR3 is made up of 18 amino acids. The CDR3 coding sequence is TGTGCCAGCAGCAAAGTGGTCTTTATAGGCGGATACAATCAGCCCCAGCATTTT. This sequence encodes CASSKVVFIGGYNQPQHF.

V is TRBV10-1 and J is TRBJ2-5; D gene ambiguous. The germline V gene has CDR1 WNHNN and CDR2 SYGVQD (reference sequence). The CDR3 covers 13 residues. V lost 6 bases, J lost 0 bases, and 8 bases lay in between. Here the CDR3 reads CASSKRNQETQYF. The CDR3 DNA reads TGCGCCAGCAGCAAACGGAACCAAGAGACCCAGTACTTC.

The chain has TRBV21-1 and TRBJ1-2; the D call of TRBD1 is as the table states it, not checked on the DNA. TRBV21-1 is annotated as a pseudogene. The CDR3 spans 20 residues. This CDR3 is CASSKIPLILSLRDTYGYTF. CDR3 in DNA: TGTGCCAGCAGCAAAATCCCTTTGATCCTTTCCTTGAGGGACACCTATGGCTACACCTTC.

The chain has TRBV9 and TRBJ2-7; either TRBD1 or TRBD2 may supply D (5 bases each). The germline CDR1 and CDR2 sequences are SGDLS and YYNGEE. The CDR3 consists of 14 residues. V gave up 0 bases and J gave up 3 bases, with 10 bases separating them. CDR3 residues: CASSVAGTGYEQYF. For the CDR3, the DNA is TGTGCCAGCAGCGTAGCAGGGACGGGCTACGAGCAGTACTTC.

The chain uses TRBV6-2 or TRBV6-3 and TRBJ2-1, with 7 bases identical to TRBD2. This CDR3 spans 16 amino acids. Germline lookup yields CDR1 MNHEY and CDR2 SVGEGT. V was clipped by 6 bases and J by 4 bases; unmatched bases: 12. CDR3 region: CASSSRRGAGYNEQFF. In DNA, the CDR3 is TGTGCCAGCAGCTCCCGCCGGGGAGCGGGATACAATGAGCAGTTCTTC.

The chain carries TRBV28 and TRBJ1-1; weak D call: TRBD1 (5 bases). Per germline, CDR1 MDHEN and CDR2 SYDVKM. CDR3 length: 14 amino acids. V lost 5 bases to trimming and J lost 0 bases, with 10 bases between them. The CDR3 DNA follows: TGTGCCAGCAGTCCATACAGGCTGAACACTGAAGCTTTCTTT. Protein: CASSPYRLNTEAFF.

The chain couples TRBV21-1 to TRBJ1-1. TRBV21-1 is tagged as a pseudogene. The CDR3 covers 13 residues. The CDR3 DNA follows: TGTGCCAGCAGCAGGGGGTGGGGGACTGAAGCTTTCTTT. Translating gives CASSRGWGTEAFF.